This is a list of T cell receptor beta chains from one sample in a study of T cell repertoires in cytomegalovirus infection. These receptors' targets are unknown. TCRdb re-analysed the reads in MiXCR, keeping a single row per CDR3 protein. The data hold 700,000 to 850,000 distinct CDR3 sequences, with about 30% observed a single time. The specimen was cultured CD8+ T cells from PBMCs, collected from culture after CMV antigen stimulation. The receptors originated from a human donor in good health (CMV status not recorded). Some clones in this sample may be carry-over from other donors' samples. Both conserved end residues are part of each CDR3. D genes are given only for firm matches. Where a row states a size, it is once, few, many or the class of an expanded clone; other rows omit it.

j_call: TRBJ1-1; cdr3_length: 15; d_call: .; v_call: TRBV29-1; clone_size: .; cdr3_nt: TGCAGCGTTGGCCTGGTCCCGAAGGAGAACACTGAAGCTTTCTTT; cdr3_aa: CSVGLVPKENTEAFF
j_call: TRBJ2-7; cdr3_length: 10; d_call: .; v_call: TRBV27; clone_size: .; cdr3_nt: TGTGCCACAGGTATGGCCGAGCAGTACTTC; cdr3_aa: CATGMAEQYF
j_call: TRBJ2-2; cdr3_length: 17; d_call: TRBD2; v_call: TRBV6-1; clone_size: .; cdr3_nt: TGTGCCAGCGAAACTATTGGCGGGGGGGCAGGGGCCGGGGAGCTGTTTTTT; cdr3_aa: CASETIGGGAGAGELFF
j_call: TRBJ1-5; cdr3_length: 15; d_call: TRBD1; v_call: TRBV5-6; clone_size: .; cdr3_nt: TGTGCCAGCAGCCGGGACAGGGGCCCGGATCAGCCCCAGCATTTT; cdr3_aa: CASSRDRGPDQPQHF
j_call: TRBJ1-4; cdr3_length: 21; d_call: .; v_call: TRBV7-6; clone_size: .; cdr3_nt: TGTGCCAGCAGCTCGACCAGTCATAATCCGGTGGAGAGGAGGATTAATGAAAAACTGTTTTTT; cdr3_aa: CASSSTSHNPVERRINEKLFF
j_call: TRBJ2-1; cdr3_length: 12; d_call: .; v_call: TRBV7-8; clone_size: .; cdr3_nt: TGTGCCAGCAGCTTAGGGGGGGATGGGCAGTTCTTC; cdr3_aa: CASSLGGDGQFF
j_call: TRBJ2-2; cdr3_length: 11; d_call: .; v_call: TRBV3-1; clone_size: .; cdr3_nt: TGTGCCGCGAAGGACGAGCGGGAGCTGTTTTTT; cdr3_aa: CAAKDERELFF
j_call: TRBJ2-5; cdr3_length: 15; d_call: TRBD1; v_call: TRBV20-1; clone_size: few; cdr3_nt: TGCAGTGCTAGTTCCTACGGGACAGGGGAAGAGACCCAGTACTTC; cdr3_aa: CSASSYGTGEETQYF
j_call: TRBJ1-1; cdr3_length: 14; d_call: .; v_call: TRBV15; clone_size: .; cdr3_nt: TGTGCCACCAGCAGAGAGGGAGGAAGGGCTGAAGCTTTCTTT; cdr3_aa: CATSREGGRAEAFF
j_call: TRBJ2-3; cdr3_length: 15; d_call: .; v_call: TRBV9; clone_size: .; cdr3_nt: TGTGCCAGTAGCGTAGCTACACTAGCTGGAGATACGCAGTATTTT; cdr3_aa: CASSVATLAGDTQYF
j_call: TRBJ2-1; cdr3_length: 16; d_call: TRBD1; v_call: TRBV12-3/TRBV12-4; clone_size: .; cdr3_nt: TGTGCCAGCAGTTTACTCGGGACAGGATCCTACAATGAGCAGTTCTTC; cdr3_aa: CASSLLGTGSYNEQFF
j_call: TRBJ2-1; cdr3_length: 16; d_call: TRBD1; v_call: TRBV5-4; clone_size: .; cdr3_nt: TGTGCCAGCAGCCCCCCCGGGACAGGGGTGGGCAATGAGCAGTTCTTC; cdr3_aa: CASSPPGTGVGNEQFF
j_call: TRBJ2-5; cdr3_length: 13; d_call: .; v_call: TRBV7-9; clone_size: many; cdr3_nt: TGTGCCAGCAGCTTCGGGGACGTGGAGACCCAGTACTTC; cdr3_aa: CASSFGDVETQYF
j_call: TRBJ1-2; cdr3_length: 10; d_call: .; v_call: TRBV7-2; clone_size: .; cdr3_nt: TGTGCCAGCGTAGGGTATGGCTACACCTTC; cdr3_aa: CASVGYGYTF
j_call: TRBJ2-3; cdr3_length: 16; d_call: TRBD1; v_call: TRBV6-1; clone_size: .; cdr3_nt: TGTGCCAGCAGTGAAAACCGGGACAGGGGTTCAGATACGCAGTATTTT; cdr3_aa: CASSENRDRGSDTQYF
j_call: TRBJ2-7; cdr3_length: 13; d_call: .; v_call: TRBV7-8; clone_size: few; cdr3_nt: TGTGCCAGCAGCTTAAAATATTGGGGCGAGCAGTACTTC; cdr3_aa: CASSLKYWGEQYF
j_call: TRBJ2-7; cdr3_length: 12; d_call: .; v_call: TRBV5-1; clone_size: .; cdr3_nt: TGCGCCAGCATCGGCGGGGCCGGCGAGCAGTACTTC; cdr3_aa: CASIGGAGEQYF
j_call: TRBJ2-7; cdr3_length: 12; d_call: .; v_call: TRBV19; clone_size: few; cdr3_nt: TGTGCCAGTAGCCGCCAGGGTGGCGAGCAGTACTTC; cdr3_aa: CASSRQGGEQYF
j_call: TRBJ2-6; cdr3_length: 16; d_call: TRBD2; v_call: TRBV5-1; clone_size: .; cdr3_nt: TGCGCCAGCACGGCTAGCGGGGTTCTCGGGGCCAACGTCCTGACTTTC; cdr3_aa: CASTASGVLGANVLTF
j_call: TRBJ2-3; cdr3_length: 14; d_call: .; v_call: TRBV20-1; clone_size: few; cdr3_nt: TGCAGTGCTAGACGGGGTAGCGGCACAGATACGCAGTATTTT; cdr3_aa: CSARRGSGTDTQYF
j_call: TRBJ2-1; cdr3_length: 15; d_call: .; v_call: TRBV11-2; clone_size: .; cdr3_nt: TGTGCCAGCAGCTTAGACGGGGTCACCTACAATGAGCAGTTCTTC; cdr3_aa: CASSLDGVTYNEQFF
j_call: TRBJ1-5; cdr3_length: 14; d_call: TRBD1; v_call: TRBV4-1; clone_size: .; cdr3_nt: TGCGCCAGCAGCCCGGAGACAGGGCTTCAGCCCCAGCATTTT; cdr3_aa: CASSPETGLQPQHF
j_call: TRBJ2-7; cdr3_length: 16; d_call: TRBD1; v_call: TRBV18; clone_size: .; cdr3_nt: TGTGCCAGCTCACCGGGGGCCCGGGACAGGGGGAGTGAGCAGTACTTC; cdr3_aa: CASSPGARDRGSEQYF
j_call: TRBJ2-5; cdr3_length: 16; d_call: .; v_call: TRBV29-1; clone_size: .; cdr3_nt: TGCAGCGTTGATGCGGGAACCCCCTATCTAGAAGAGACCCAGTACTTC; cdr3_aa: CSVDAGTPYLEETQYF
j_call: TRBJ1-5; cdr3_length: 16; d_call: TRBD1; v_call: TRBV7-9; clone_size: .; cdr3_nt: TGTGCCAGCAGCTTAGAAGGGACAGGGACCAATCAGCCCCAGCATTTT; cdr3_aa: CASSLEGTGTNQPQHF
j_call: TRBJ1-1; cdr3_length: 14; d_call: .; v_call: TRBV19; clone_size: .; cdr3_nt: TGTGCCAGTAGTGCTTACATCAAGAACACTGAAGCTTTCTTT; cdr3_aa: CASSAYIKNTEAFF
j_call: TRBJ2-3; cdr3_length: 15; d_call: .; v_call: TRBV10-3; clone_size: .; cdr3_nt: TGTGCCATCAGCCAGGACTACTCTCGTCCGGATACGCAGTATTTT; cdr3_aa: CAISQDYSRPDTQYF
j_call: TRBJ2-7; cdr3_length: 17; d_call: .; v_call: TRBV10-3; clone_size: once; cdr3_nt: TGTGCCATCAGTCGAAGAACCTTGGAAGGAGAGTACTACGAGCAGTACTTC; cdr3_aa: CAISRRTLEGEYYEQYF
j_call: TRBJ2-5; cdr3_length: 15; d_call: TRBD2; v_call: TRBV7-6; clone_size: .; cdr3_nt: TGTGCCAGCAGCTTAACGGGGGGGCCGGTTGAGACCCAGTACTTC; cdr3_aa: CASSLTGGPVETQYF
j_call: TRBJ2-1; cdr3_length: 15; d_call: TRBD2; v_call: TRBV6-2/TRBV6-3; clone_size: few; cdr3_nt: TGTGCCAGCAGACCGACTAGCGGGGAGTACAATGAGCAGTTCTTC; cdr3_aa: CASRPTSGEYNEQFF
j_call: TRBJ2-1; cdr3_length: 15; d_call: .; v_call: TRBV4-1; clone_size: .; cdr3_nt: TGCGCCAGCAACCAAGTCACAGGAGACTACAATGAGCAGTTCTTC; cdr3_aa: CASNQVTGDYNEQFF
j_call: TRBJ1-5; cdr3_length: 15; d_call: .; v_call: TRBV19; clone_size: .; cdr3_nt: TGTGCCAGTAGTATAATTAGGGATAAGGGGCAGCCCCAGCATTTT; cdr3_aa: CASSIIRDKGQPQHF
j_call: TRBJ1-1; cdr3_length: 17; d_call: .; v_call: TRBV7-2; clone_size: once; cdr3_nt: TGTGCCAGCAGCTTAGTTTACGGGTCCTCCTTGAACACTGACGCTTTCTTT; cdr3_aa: CASSLVYGSSLNTDAFF